The 27 T cell receptor beta chains given below trace back to one sample, sequenced in a study of T cell changes during pregnancy in multiple sclerosis. Clones were read by immunoSEQ multiplex PCR, and TCRdb kept only the in-frame ones, dropping some. The sample contains about 92,000 clones, around 90% of which appear only once. Sequencing used peripheral blood, obtained in the first trimester of pregnancy. These receptors all stem from a female donor with multiple sclerosis, enrolled in a pregnancy study.

The chain joins TRBV15 to TRBJ2-7; TRBD2 aligns across 10 bases. Per germline, CDR1 LNHNV and CDR2 YYDKDF (reference sequence). The ends lost 1 base at V and 6 bases at J; junction bases unmatched: 6. This CDR3 has 15 residues. The CDR3 DNA follows: TGTGCCACCAGCAGAGGGAGCGGGAGGGCAGTCGAGCAGTACTTC. It yields the protein CATSRGSGRAVEQYF.

The rearrangement uses TRBV7-9 and TRBJ2-3; 11 nucleotides line up with TRBD2. The CDR3 runs 15 residues. The germline V gene has CDR1 SEHNR and CDR2 FQNEAQ (reference sequence). The junction had 6 bases not matched to a gene; V was cut back by 8 bases and J by 2 bases. As DNA, the CDR3 is TGTGCCAGCGGGGGACTAGCGGCAACCACAGATACGCAGTATTTT. Its protein product is CASGGLAATTDTQYF.

The chain is built from TRBV27 and TRBJ1-2; D might be TRBD1 (5 bases). Germline V gene sequence: CDR1 MNHEY, CDR2 SMNVEV (reference sequence). The CDR3 length is 13 residues. Trimming shortened V by 4 bases and J by 4 bases, and 10 bases separated the two germline ends. This chain's CDR3 is CASSSPGGYGYTF. The CDR3 DNA sequence: TGTGCCAGCAGTTCCCCCGGGGGCTATGGCTACACCTTC.

The chain employs TRBV10-3 and TRBJ1-5; maybe TRBD1 (5 bases). The V gene's germline CDR1 is ENHRY and CDR2 SYGVKD. This CDR3 spans 13 amino acids. Trimming removed 3 bases from V and 4 bases from J, with 7 bases in between. In DNA form, the CDR3 reads TGTGCCATCAGTGAAGGGGTGAATCAGCCCCAGCATTTT. Protein product: CAISEGVNQPQHF.

The rearrangement links TRBV16 to TRBJ2-1, with 9 bases identical to TRBD2. V dropped 2 bases and J dropped 5; count of bases not matched to a gene: 7. Per the germline V gene, CDR1 is KGHSY and CDR2 is FQNENV. The CDR3 runs 16 residues. As DNA, the CDR3 is TGTGCCAGCAGCCAAATGGCGGGAGGGCCGAACAATGAGCAGTTCTTC. Translated, it gives CASSQMAGGPNNEQFF.

The chain carries TRBV19 and TRBJ1-5, with D possibly matching TRBD1 (5 bases). Germline V CDR1 and CDR2: LNHDA, SQIVND (reference sequence). The V and J ends lost 5 bases and 4 bases respectively, with 12 bases between them. CDR3 length: 14 residues. CDR3 protein: CASSLQGSNQPQHF. Written as DNA, the CDR3 is TGTGCCAGTAGTCTGCAGGGTAGTAATCAGCCCCAGCATTTT.

The chain employs TRBV14 and TRBJ2-7, with a tentative D call TRBD2 (7 bases). Trimming stripped 8 bases from V and 3 bases from J, with 11 bases between. The CDR3 spans 12 residues. Looked up from germline, CDR1 is SGHDN and CDR2 is FVKESK. The CDR3 bases are TGTGCCAGCGGGGGGGGCTACTACGAGCAGTACTTC. Translating gives CASGGGYYEQYF.

The chain couples TRBV7-2 to TRBJ1-4; TRBD1 matches 8 bases. V was clipped by 6 bases and J by 10 bases; unmatched bases: 22. The CDR3 is 18 residues long. Germline lookup yields CDR1 SGHTA and CDR2 FQGNSA. The CDR3 region has the DNA TGTGCCAGCAGTGCTAGGGCGGGGTTTTCGGACAGGGTCGGAAAACTGTTTTTT. The encoded protein is CASSARAGFSDRVGKLFF.

The chain carries TRBV4-1 and TRBJ1-1; D is ambiguous. V was cut by 4 bases and J by 0 bases, with 18 bases left in between. CDR1 and CDR2 from the germline V gene are MGHRA and YSYEKL. This CDR3 spans 17 amino acids. The CDR3: CASSPSGAQSMNTEAFF. The CDR3 DNA sequence: TGCGCCAGCAGCCCGTCGGGAGCACAAAGTATGAACACTGAAGCTTTCTTT.

This clone was seen a single time. This rearrangement joins TRBV20-1 to TRBJ2-2; D not resolved. The CDR3 contains 11 residues. V was cut by 6 bases and J by 3 bases, with 5 bases left in between. Germline values: CDR1 DFQATT, CDR2 SNEGSKA (reference sequence). In DNA form, the CDR3 reads TGCAGTGCCTTAGACACCGGGGAGCTGTTTTTT. Residues: CSALDTGELFF.

This CDR3 is CASSKERGLDNQPQHF. For the CDR3, the DNA is TGTGCCAGCAGCAAAGAGAGGGGGCTCGACAATCAGCCCCAGCATTTT. The chain has TRBV21-1 and TRBJ1-5; the table's TRBD1 call for D was not verified on the DNA. TRBV21-1 constitutes a pseudogene. CDR3 length equals 16 residues.

This clone occurred a few times. The V call is TRBV7-9, the J call TRBJ1-1, with TRBD1 as a possible D gene (6 bases). Per germline, CDR1 SEHNR and CDR2 FQNEAQ (reference sequence). The length of the CDR3 is 15 residues. Trimming left V 4 bases short and J 5 bases short, with 17 bases between. CDR3 coding DNA: TGTGCCAGCAGCTCCAGCGGGGGGACATGGACTGAAGCTTTCTTT. Protein sequence: CASSSSGGTWTEAFF.

The gene calls are TRBV5-1 and TRBJ2-5; no clear D. CDR3 length equals 15 residues. V gave up 0 bases and J gave up 1 base, with 10 bases separating them. Germline V gene sequence: CDR1 SGHRS, CDR2 YFSETQ. In DNA, the CDR3 is TGCGCCAGCAGCTTGGTTCCCGGTCCCCAAGAGACCCAGTACTTC. Protein sequence: CASSLVPGPQETQYF.

The V call is TRBV5-8, the J call TRBJ2-7, with D maybe TRBD1 (5 bases). This CDR3 has 14 residues. Between the trimmed V and J ends, which lost 0 bases and 5 bases, there was a span of 12 bases. Germline V gives CDR1 SGHTS, CDR2 YDEGEE. The CDR3 coding sequence is TGTGCCAGCAGCTTGGCCAGGGTCTACGACGAGCAGTACTTC. It translates to CASSLARVYDEQYF.

J is TRBJ1-1 and V is TRBV5-1; D may be TRBD1 (6 bases). CDR1 is SGHRS and CDR2 is YFSETQ in the germline V gene. V was shortened by 4 bases and J by 8 bases, with 15 bases between the two germline ends. This CDR3 contains 13 residues. The CDR3 DNA follows: TGCGCCAGCAGCCGGGGGGCGGAGGGCGAAGCTTTCTTT. Protein: CASSRGAEGEAFF.

This chain links TRBV5-6 with TRBJ1-1, with D perhaps TRBD1 (6 bases). This CDR3 spans 16 amino acids. CDR1 and CDR2 from the germline V gene are SGHDT and YYEEEE. Deletions cut 3 bases from V and 0 bases from J, with 15 bases between. The CDR3: CASSSGFGGMNTEAFF. The CDR3 DNA reads TGTGCCAGCAGCTCAGGATTTGGGGGCATGAACACTGAAGCTTTCTTT.

This chain uses TRBV19 with TRBJ1-1, with a tentative D call TRBD1 (5 bases). CDR1 is LNHDA and CDR2 is SQIVND in the germline V gene (reference sequence). V was trimmed by 6 bases and J by 3 bases, leaving 17 bases between them. There are 15 residues in the CDR3. The CDR3: CASRMGSGEYTEAFF. CDR3 DNA: TGTGCCAGTAGGATGGGGTCGGGGGAATACACTGAAGCTTTCTTT.

The chain carries TRBV7-9 and TRBJ1-2, with TRBD1 matching over 7 bases. The V segment lost 5 bases and the J segment 3 bases; nucleotides outside the gene matches: 6. The germline gives CDR1 SEHNR, CDR2 FQNEAQ (reference sequence). The CDR3 totals 14 residues. Here the CDR3 DNA reads TGTGCCAGCAGCCCAGGGGGTGGTGACTATGGCTACACCTTC. Protein product: CASSPGGGDYGYTF.

This rearrangement joins TRBV2 to TRBJ2-7; 8 nucleotides match TRBD1. Germline CDR1 SNHLY, CDR2 FYNNEI. Trimming cost V 5 bases and J 0 bases; bases outside gene matches: 3. This CDR3 comprises 14 residues. CDR3 in amino acids: CASSPGTGSYEQYF. In nucleotides, the CDR3 is TGTGCCAGCAGTCCCGGGACAGGCTCCTACGAGCAGTACTTC.

This clone was seen just once. The rearrangement uses TRBV5-6 and TRBJ1-1, with unresolved D. This CDR3 is 13 amino acids long. Between the trimmed V and J ends, which lost 5 bases and 2 bases, there was a span of 10 bases. In germline, CDR1 is SGHDT, CDR2 YYEEEE. The CDR3, as DNA: TGTGCCAGCAGTTATTTCCCTAACACTGAAGCTTTCTTT. As protein: CASSYFPNTEAFF. Full variable domain (outside the CDR3, taken from reference TRBV5-6 and TRBJ1-1): DAGVTQSPTHLIKTRGQQVTLRCSPKSGHDTVSWYQQALGQGPQFIFQYYEEEERQRGNFPDRFSGHQFPNYSSELNVNALLLGDSALYLCASSYFPNTEAFFGQGTRLTVV.

The V gene is TRBV5-1, the J gene TRBJ2-7, with 7 bases fitting TRBD1. Per the germline V gene, CDR1 is SGHRS and CDR2 is YFSETQ. The ends lost 4 bases at V and 2 bases at J; junction bases unmatched: 6. CDR3 length: 14 amino acids. CDR3 nucleotides: TGCGCCAGCAGCGTAGACAGGGATACCTACGAGCAGTACTTC. It is translated as CASSVDRDTYEQYF.

The V call is TRBV5-6, the J call TRBJ2-7, with 7 bases identical to TRBD1. V shed 3 bases and J 0 bases; nucleotides not matched to a gene: 3. This CDR3 comprises 14 residues. In germline, CDR1 is SGHDT, CDR2 YYEEEE. As DNA, the CDR3 is TGTGCCAGCAGCTCAGGGGGTAACTCCTACGAGCAGTACTTC. Its translation: CASSSGGNSYEQYF.

This clone was detected only once. The CDR3 reads CAWSGQDTGTNEKLFF. In nucleotides, the CDR3 is TGTGCCTGGAGTGGGCAAGATACAGGGACTAATGAAAAACTGTTTTTT. This sequence joins TRBV30 and TRBJ1-4, with TRBD1 as a possible D gene (6 bases). The ends were cut back, 1 base at V and 2 bases at J, with 14 bases in the middle. The germline CDR1 and CDR2 sequences are GTSNPN and SVGIG (reference sequence). This CDR3 is built from 16 residues. Full variable domain (missing parts from reference TRBV30 and TRBJ1-4): SQTIHQWPATLVQPVGSPLSLECTVEGTSNPNLYWYRQAAGRGLQLLFYSVGIGQISSEVPQNLSASRPQDRQFILSSKKLLLSDSGFYLCAWSGQDTGTNEKLFFGSGTQLSVL.

The chain joins TRBV2 to TRBJ2-7, with TRBD2 matching 9 bases. V shed 7 bases, J shed 5 bases, and the junction held 6 bases outside the gene matches. The CDR3 totals 13 residues. Germline loops: CDR1 SNHLY, CDR2 FYNNEI. The chain's CDR3 is CASNPSGTHEQYF. In DNA form, the CDR3 reads TGTGCCAGCAATCCTAGCGGGACCCACGAGCAGTACTTC.

The chain is built from TRBV7-9 and TRBJ1-2, with D possibly matching TRBD1 (5 bases). This CDR3 is 15 amino acids long. V gave up 4 bases and J gave up 4 bases, with 16 bases separating them. Per germline, CDR1 SEHNR and CDR2 FQNEAQ (reference sequence). The DNA for the CDR3 is TGTGCCAGCAGCTCCGTACGTGGGGCTAGCTATGGCTACACCTTC. This gives the protein CASSSVRGASYGYTF.

This chain connects TRBV21-1 to TRBJ2-5; the tabulated D call, TRBD1, remains unverified against the DNA. TRBV21-1 is recorded as a pseudogene. The CDR3 length is 14 residues. CDR3 DNA: TGTGCCAGCAGCAAAGGGGGGCTACGAGCGACCCAGTACTTC. As protein: CASSKGGLRATQYF.

V usage is TRBV7-2 and J usage is TRBJ1-1, with 9 bases matching TRBD1. Losses at the gene ends were 3 bases for V and 10 bases for J; bases not matched to a gene: 12. The CDR3 has 15 residues. The germline CDR1 and CDR2 sequences are SGHTA and FQGNSA. The CDR3 sequence is CASSFRDRAAKGAFF. The CDR3 nucleotides are TGTGCCAGCAGCTTTCGGGACAGGGCCGCAAAAGGAGCTTTCTTT.